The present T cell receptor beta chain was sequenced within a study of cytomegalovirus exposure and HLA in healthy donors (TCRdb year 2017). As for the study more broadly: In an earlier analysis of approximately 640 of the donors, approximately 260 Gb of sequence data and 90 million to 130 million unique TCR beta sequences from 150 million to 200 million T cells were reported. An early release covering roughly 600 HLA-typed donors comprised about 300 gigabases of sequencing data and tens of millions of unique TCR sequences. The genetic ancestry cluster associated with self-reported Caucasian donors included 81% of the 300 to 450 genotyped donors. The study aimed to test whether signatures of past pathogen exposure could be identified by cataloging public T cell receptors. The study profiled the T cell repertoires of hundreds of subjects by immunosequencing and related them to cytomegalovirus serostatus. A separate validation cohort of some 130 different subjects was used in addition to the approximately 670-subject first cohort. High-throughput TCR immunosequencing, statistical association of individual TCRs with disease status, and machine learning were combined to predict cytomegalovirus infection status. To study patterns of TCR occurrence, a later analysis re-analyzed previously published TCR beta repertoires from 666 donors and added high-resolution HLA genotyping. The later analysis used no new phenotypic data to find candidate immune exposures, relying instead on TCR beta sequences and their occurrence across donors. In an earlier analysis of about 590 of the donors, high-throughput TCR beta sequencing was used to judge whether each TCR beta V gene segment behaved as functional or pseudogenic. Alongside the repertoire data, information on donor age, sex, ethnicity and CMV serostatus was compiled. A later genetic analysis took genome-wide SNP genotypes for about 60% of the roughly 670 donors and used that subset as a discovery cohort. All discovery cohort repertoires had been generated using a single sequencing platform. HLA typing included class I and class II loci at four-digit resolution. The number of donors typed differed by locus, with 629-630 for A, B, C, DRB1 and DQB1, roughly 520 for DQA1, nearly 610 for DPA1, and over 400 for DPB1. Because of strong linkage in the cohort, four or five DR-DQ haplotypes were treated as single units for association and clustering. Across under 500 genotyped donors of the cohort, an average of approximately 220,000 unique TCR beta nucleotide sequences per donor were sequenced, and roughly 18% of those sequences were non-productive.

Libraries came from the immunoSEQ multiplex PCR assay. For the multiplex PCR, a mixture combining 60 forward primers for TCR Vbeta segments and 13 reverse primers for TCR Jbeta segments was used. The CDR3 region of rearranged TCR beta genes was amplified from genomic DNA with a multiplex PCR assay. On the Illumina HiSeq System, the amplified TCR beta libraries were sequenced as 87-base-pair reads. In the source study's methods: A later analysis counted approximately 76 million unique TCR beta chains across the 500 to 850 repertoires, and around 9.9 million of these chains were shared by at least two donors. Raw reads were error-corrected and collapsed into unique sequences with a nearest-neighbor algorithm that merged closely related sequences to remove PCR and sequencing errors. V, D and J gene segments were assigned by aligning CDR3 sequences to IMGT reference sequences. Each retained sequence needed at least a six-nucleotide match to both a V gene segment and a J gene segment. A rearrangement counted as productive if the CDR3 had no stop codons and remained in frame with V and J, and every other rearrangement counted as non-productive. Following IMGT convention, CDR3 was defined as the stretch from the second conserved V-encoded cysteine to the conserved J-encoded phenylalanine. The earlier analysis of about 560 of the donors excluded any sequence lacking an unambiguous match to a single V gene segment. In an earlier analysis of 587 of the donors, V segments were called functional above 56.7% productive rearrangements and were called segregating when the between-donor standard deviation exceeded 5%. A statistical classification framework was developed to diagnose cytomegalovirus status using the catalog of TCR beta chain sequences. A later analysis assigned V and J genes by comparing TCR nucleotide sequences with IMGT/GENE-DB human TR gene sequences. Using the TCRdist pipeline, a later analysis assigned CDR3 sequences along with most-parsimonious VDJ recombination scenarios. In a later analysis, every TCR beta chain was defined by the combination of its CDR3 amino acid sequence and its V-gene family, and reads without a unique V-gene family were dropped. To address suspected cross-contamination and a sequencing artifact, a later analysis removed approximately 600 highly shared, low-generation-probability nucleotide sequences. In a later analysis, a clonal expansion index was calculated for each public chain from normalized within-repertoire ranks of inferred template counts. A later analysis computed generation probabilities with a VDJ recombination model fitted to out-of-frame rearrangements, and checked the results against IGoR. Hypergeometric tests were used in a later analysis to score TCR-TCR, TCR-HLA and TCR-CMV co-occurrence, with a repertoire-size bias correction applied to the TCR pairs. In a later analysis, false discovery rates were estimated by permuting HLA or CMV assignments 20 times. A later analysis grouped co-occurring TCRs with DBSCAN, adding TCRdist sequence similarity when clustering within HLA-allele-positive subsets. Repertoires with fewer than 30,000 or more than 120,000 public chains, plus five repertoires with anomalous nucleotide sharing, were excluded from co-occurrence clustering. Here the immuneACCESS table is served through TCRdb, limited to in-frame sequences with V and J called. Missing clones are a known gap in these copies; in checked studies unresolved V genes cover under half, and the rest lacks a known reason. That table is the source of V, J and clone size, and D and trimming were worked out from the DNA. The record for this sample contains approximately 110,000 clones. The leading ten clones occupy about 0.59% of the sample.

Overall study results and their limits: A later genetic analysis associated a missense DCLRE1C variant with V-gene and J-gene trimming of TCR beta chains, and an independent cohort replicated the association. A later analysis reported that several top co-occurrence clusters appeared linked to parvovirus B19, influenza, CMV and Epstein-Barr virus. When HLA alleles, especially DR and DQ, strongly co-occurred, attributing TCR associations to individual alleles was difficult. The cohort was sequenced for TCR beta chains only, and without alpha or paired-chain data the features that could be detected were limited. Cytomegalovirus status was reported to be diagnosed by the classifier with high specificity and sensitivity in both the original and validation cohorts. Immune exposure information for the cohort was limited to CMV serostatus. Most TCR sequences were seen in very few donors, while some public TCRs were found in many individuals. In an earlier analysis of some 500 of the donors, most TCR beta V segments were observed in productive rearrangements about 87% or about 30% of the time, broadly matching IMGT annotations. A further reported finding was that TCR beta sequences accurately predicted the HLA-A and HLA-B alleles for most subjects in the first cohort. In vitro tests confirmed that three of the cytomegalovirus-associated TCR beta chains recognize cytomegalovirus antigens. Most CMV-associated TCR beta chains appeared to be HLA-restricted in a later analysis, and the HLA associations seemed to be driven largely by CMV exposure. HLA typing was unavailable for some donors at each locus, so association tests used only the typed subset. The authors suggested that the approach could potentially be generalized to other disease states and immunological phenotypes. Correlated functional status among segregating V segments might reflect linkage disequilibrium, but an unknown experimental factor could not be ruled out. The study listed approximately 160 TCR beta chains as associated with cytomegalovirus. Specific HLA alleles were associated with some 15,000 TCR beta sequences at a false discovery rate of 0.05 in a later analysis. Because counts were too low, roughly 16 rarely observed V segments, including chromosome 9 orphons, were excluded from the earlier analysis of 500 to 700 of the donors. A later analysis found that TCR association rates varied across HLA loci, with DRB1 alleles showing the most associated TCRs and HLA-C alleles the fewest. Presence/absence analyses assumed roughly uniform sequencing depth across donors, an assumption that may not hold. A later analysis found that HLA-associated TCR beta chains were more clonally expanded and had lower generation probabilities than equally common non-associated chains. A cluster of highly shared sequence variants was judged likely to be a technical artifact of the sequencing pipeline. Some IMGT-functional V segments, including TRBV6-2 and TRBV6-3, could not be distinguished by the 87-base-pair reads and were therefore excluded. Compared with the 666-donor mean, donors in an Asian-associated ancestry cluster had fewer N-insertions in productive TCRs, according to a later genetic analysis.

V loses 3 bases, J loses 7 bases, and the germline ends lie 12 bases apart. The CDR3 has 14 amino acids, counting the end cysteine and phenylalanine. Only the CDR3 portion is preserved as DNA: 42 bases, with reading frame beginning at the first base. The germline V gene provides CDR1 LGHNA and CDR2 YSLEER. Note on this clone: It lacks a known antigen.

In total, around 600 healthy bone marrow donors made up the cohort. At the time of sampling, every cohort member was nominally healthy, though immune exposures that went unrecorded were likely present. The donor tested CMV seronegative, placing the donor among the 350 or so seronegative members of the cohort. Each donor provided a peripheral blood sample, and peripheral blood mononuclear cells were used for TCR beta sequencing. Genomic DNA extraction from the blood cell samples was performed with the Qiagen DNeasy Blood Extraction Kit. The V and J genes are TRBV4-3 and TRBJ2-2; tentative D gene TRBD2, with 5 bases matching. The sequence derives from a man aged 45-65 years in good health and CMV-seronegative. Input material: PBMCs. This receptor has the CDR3 CASSQILDVGELFF. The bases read TGCGCCAGCAGCCAGATACTAGACGTCGGGGAGCTGTTTTTT.